This T cell receptor (beta chain) was recorded in a study of memory CD8 T cells in hepatitis C reinfection. Study-wide background: Between 55 and 20 weeks before reinfection detection, pre-reinfection samples were drawn.

CDR1 is SQVTM, CDR2 ANQGSEA, per germline. This CDR3 has 14 amino acids. Trimming took off 3 bases at V and 5 bases at J, with 14 bases between the two ends. Time point here: pre-reinfection, 55 to 20 weeks before reinfection detection. No in vitro expansion preceded TCR sequencing of the sorted cells. At all three reinfection time points, viable CD3+ CD8+ CD45RO- cells from a couple of donors served as controls. Libraries were prepared by immunoSEQ multiplex PCR; TCRdb keeps only in-frame clonotypes and omits some of them. The table lists over 45,000 clones, over 85% of them singletons. Sequencing input: naive CD8+ T cells sorted from blood. The sequence was obtained from a man aged 18 to 30 with hepatitis C virus infection. The chain employs TRBV29-1 and TRBJ2-1; tentatively, D is TRBD1 (5 bases). CDR3 sequence: CSVDGQNLNNEQFF. Written as DNA, the CDR3 is TGCAGCGTTGATGGACAAAACCTCAACAATGAGCAGTTCTTC.